The 18 T cell receptor beta chains in this list originate from one sample, sequenced in a study of T cell responses to AZD1222 COVID-19 vaccine. The repertoire was sequenced with immunoSEQ multiplex PCR; TCRdb's copy has only in-frame clones and lacks some. The sample gives about 110,000 clones, approximately 89% of which show up once; less than 4% is in the top ten. The sequencing here drew on peripheral blood, taken on day 0 of MenACWY control vaccination. The receptor set was obtained from an adult in good health.

The V call is TRBV6-2 or TRBV6-3, the J call TRBJ1-2, with D uncertain. The V end lost 5 bases, the J end lost 0 bases, and 1 base lay between the germline ends. This CDR3 spans 11 amino acids. The germline CDR1 and CDR2 sequences are MNHEY and SVGEGT. The CDR3, as DNA: TGTGCCAGCAGTGCTAACTATGGCTACACCTTC. It encodes CASSANYGYTF.

The chain employs TRBV6-5 and TRBJ2-7, with 8 bases identical to TRBD1. Germline V gene data show CDR1 as MNHEY and CDR2 as SVGAGI. The junction had 4 bases not matched to a gene; V was cut back by 2 bases and J by 1 base. CDR3 length: 15 amino acids. The CDR3 loop is CASSYDDRGSYEQYF. DNA of the CDR3: TGTGCCAGCAGTTACGACGACAGGGGTTCCTACGAGCAGTACTTC.

V gene TRBV4-2 combines with J gene TRBJ1-1, with D uncertain. Germline V CDR1 and CDR2: LGHNA, YNFKEQ. The CDR3 runs 15 residues. V was clipped by 0 bases and J by 5 bases, with 13 bases between them. CDR3 sequence reads: CASSQEAGTITEAFF. CDR3 DNA sequence: TGTGCCAGCAGCCAAGAGGCAGGAACGATAACTGAAGCTTTCTTT.

This clone was observed a single time. The chain links TRBV18 to TRBJ1-3, with D possibly TRBD1 on 6 matching bases. This CDR3 contains 16 residues. In germline, CDR1 is KGHSH, CDR2 LQKENI. V was pared by 3 bases and J by 0 bases, with 12 bases between. The CDR3 reads CASSPLRGGSGNTIYF. The CDR3 DNA reads TGTGCCAGCTCACCGCTTCGAGGGGGCTCTGGAAACACCATATATTTT.

V is TRBV7-3 and J is TRBJ2-7; 11 positions agree with TRBD2. V lost 5 bases, J lost 0 bases, and 3 bases stayed unmatched. The CDR3 spans 15 residues. Germline lookup yields CDR1 SGHTA and CDR2 FQGTGA. CDR3 sequence: CASSASGGLSYEQYF. Here the CDR3 DNA reads TGTGCCAGCAGCGCTAGCGGGGGGCTCTCCTACGAGCAGTACTTC.

The V and J genes are TRBV29-1 and TRBJ1-2, with D maybe TRBD1 (5 bases). Germline CDR1 is SQVTM and CDR2 is ANQGSEA. The CDR3 consists of 12 residues. Trimming removed 2 bases from V and 5 bases from J, with 9 bases in between. In DNA, the CDR3 is TGCAGCGTTGAATGGGGGGGGTATGGCTACACCTTC. As protein: CSVEWGGYGYTF.

V is TRBV6-2 or TRBV6-3 and J is TRBJ2-7; no clear D gene. V was cut by 2 bases and J by 3 bases, with 2 bases left in between. The CDR3 totals 11 residues. Germline CDR1 and CDR2: MNHEY and SVGEGT. The CDR3 bases are TGTGCCAGCAGTTACCTCTACGAGCAGTACTTC. Amino acids: CASSYLYEQYF.

The chain carries TRBV5-6 and TRBJ1-2; possible D gene TRBD1, 5 bases. CDR1 and CDR2 from the germline V gene are SGHDT and YYEEEE. V shed 3 bases and J shed 4 bases, with 13 bases lying between them. The CDR3 is 14 residues long. The CDR3: CASSSIGAGYGYTF. CDR3 in DNA: TGTGCCAGCAGCTCAATTGGGGCCGGCTATGGCTACACCTTC.

J is TRBJ1-4 and V is TRBV28; weak D call: TRBD1 (5 bases). Between the trimmed V and J ends, which lost 10 bases and 4 bases, there was a span of 16 bases. This CDR3 spans 14 amino acids. Germline values: CDR1 MDHEN, CDR2 SYDVKM. The CDR3 is CATTLQGGNEKLFF. For the CDR3, the DNA is TGTGCCACCACACTCCAGGGAGGTAATGAAAAACTGTTTTTT.

This clone occurred once. CDR3 DNA: TGTGCCACCAGCAGAGACACGGGCAGTGAAAAACTGTTTTTT. Residues: CATSRDTGSEKLFF. The chain employs TRBV15 and TRBJ1-4, with D unresolved. This CDR3 has 14 amino acids. V lost 0 bases, J lost 7 bases, and 9 bases lay in between. Germline CDR1 reads LNHNV; CDR2 reads YYDKDF (reference sequence).

The chain couples TRBV7-9 to TRBJ1-1; TRBD1 aligns across 11 bases. Germline V gives CDR1 SEHNR, CDR2 FQNEAQ (reference sequence). The CDR3 runs 13 residues. Germline trimming cut 5 bases from V and 7 bases from J; bases unmatched to any gene: 3. The CDR3 DNA sequence: TGTGCCAGCAGCCCAGGGACAGGGGGTGAAGCTTTCTTT. This codes for CASSPGTGGEAFF.

A few counts support this clone. The chain links TRBV7-3 to TRBJ2-1, with TRBD2 identical over 11 bases. Germline trimming cut 5 bases from V and 3 bases from J; bases unmatched to any gene: 12. This CDR3 is 18 amino acids long. Germline loops: CDR1 SGHTA, CDR2 FQGTGA. In DNA, the CDR3 is TGTGCCAGCAGCCCGTCCCCCTCAACTAGCGGGGGCTACAATGAGCAGTTCTTC. This translates into CASSPSPSTSGGYNEQFF.

The J gene is TRBJ2-6, the V gene TRBV10-3; TRBD1 is a possible D gene (6 bases). Germline CDR1 and CDR2: ENHRY and SYGVKD. This CDR3 has 15 residues. Trimming stripped 9 bases from V and 0 bases from J, with 12 bases between. The CDR3 spells CAMSMGHSGANVLTF. CDR3 DNA: TGTGCCATGTCAATGGGACACTCTGGGGCCAACGTCCTGACTTTC.

The chain has TRBV10-2 and TRBJ1-1; TRBD1 might be the D (5 bases). Germline CDR1 reads WSHSY; CDR2 reads SAAADI. Trimming shortened V by 8 bases and J by 4 bases, and 11 bases separated the two germline ends. The CDR3 is made up of 12 amino acids. CDR3 region: CASLTGGTEAFF. As DNA, the CDR3 is TGCGCCAGCTTGACCGGGGGCACTGAAGCTTTCTTT.

This clone was found once. The CDR3 is CASSMGHQETQYF. As DNA, the CDR3 is TGTGCCAGCAGCATGGGACACCAAGAGACCCAGTACTTC. The V gene is TRBV13, the J gene TRBJ2-5; D may correspond to TRBD1 or TRBD2 (5 bases each). Trimming shortened V by 5 bases and J by 0 bases, and 7 bases separated the two germline ends. The length of the CDR3 is 13 residues. CDR1 PRHDT and CDR2 FYEKMQ come from the germline V gene (reference sequence).

This clone has a single count. The chain joins TRBV2 to TRBJ2-7; a possible D gene is TRBD1 (5 bases). V lost 0 bases and J 2 bases, leaving 8 bases between the germline ends. CDR1 and CDR2 from the germline V gene are SNHLY and FYNNEI. The CDR3 extends over 14 amino acids. CDR3 region: CASSEAVQAYEQYF. The CDR3 DNA is TGTGCCAGCAGTGAAGCTGTACAGGCCTACGAGCAGTACTTC.

The chain has TRBV30 and TRBJ1-4; D might be TRBD1 (6 bases). CDR3 length: 13 residues. Germline V lookup: CDR1 GTSNPN, CDR2 SVGIG (reference sequence). V lost 1 base to trimming and J lost 7 bases, with 10 bases between them. The CDR3 DNA reads as TGTGCCTGGAGTGCCGGCAGGGGTGAAAAACTGTTTTTT. Its translation is CAWSAGRGEKLFF.

CDR3 in amino acids: CSAGTRGSEQYF. CDR3 coding DNA: TGCAGCGCCGGGACCCGAGGAAGCGAGCAGTACTTC. The chain recombines TRBV29-1 with TRBJ2-7; D may correspond to TRBD1 or TRBD2 (5 bases each). This CDR3 contains 12 residues. V lost 7 bases and J lost 6, with 16 bases in between. The germline V gene has CDR1 SQVTM and CDR2 ANQGSEA.